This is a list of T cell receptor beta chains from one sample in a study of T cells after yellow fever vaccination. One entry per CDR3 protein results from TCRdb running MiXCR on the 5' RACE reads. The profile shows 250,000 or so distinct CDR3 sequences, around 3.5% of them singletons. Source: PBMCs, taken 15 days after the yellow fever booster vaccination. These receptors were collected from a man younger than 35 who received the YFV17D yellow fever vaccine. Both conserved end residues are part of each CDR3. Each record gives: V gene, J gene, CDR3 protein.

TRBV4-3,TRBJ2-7,CASSQDQHIYEQYF
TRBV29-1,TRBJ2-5,CSVDTNQETQYF
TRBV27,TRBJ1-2,CASSPGTGLYGYTF
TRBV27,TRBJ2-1,CASSLRHGPYNEQFF
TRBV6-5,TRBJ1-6,CASSSRFYNSPLHF
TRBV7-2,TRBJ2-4,CASSQIGENIQYF
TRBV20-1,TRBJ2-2,CSALTSGNTGELFF
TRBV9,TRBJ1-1,CASNRDSLMNTEAFF
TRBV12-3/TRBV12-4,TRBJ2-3,CADSTGVPDTQYF
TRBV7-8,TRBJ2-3,CASSPQFAGPLTDTQYF
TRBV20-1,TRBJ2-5,CSASGALGTQETQYF
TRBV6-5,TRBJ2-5,CASNGRGAQETQYF
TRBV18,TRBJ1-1,CASQQGGTEAFF
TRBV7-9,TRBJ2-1,CASSWGLGSHEQFF
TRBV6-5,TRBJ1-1,CASRPVEGNTEAFF
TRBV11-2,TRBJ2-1,CASTLEEGGASEQFF
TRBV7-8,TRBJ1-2,CASRADRAKVYGYTF
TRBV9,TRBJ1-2,CASSVGQTGYTF
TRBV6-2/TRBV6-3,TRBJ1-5,CASTQRAVGPQHF
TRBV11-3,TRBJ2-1,CASSLGGDDNEQFF
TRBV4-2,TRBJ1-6,CASSQVGTGRYNSPLHF
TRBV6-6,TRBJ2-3,CASSYGDSSTDTQYF